The text below deals with one T cell receptor (beta chain). Residents of 24 US areas, aged roughly 18 to 89 years, made up the participants. The data were taken from a study of blood T cell repertoires in COVID-19. Study context: PBMCs, B-cell-depleted T cells, or T cells were the source of the cDNA or gDNA that made up the material.

The data were produced by immunoSEQ multiplex PCR, yet TCRdb's version contains in-frame clones alone and is incomplete. The repertoire consists of approximately 270,000 clones, with around 90% occurring once and the leading ten covering more than 1%. The specimen was PBMCs or T cells enriched from blood (not recorded which). The clonotype originates from a human donor in a cohort exposed to, infected with or recovered from COVID-19 (not recorded which). The donor label of this sample is uncertain.

The CDR3 bases are TGTGCCAGCAGCCGCGGGGGGGCCTACAATGAGCAGTTCTTC. Translation gives CASSRGGAYNEQFF. The V call is TRBV27, the J call TRBJ2-1, with 9 bases aligning to TRBD2. Germline V gene data show CDR1 as MNHEY and CDR2 as SMNVEV (reference sequence). The CDR3 spans 14 residues. Trimming cost V 6 bases and J 2 bases; bases outside gene matches: 2.